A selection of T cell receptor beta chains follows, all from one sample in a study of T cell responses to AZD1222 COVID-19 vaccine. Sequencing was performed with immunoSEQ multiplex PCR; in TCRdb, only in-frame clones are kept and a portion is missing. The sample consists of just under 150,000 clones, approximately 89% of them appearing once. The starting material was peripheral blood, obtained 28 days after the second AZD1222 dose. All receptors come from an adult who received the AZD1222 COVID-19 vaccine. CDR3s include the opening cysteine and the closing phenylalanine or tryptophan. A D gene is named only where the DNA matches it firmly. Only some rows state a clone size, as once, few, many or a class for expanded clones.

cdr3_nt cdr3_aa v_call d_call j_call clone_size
TGTGCCAGCAGCCCCGCCCTGTTAGCGGGATGGGGCGAGCAGTACTTC CASSPALLAGWGEQYF TRBV7-2 TRBD2 TRBJ2-7 .
TGTGCCAGTAGTACGGGACGAAATTCACCCCTCCACTTT CASSTGRNSPLHF TRBV19 . TRBJ1-6 few
TGTGCCAGCTCACCGGCGGCCGATTCTTATGGCTACACCTTC CASSPAADSYGYTF TRBV18 . TRBJ1-2 .
TGCGCCAGCAGCTTCACAGGGGGTGAAGGAGCTTTCTTT CASSFTGGEGAFF TRBV5-1 TRBD1 TRBJ1-1 .
TGTGCCAGCAGCTGGGGTTTCTCTGTTGAAGAGACCCAGTACTTC CASSWGFSVEETQYF TRBV11-2 . TRBJ2-5 .
TGTGCCAGCTCACCACCTCGGCCAGGATCAGATACGCAGTATTTT CASSPPRPGSDTQYF TRBV18 . TRBJ2-3 .
TGTGCCAGCAGTGAAACCATGGACTGGAGCACTAATGAAAAACTGTTTTTT CASSETMDWSTNEKLFF TRBV2 . TRBJ1-4 .
TGTGCCAGCAGCTTCCTCGGGTTTGAAGCTTTCTTT CASSFLGFEAFF TRBV5-6 . TRBJ1-1 .
TGTGCCAGCAGCCAAGACCGACCCCCTCGGCCATACGAGCAGTACTTC CASSQDRPPRPYEQYF TRBV3-1/TRBV3-2 . TRBJ2-7 .
TGTGCCAGCAGTTACCGGGTCCTCGAGGGGGGGGCGCGTCTCGAGCAGTACTTC CASSYRVLEGGARLEQYF TRBV6-2/TRBV6-3 . TRBJ2-7 once
TGCGCCAGCAGCTTGGCTGCAGGGGGAGAAACCGGGGAGCTGTTTTTT CASSLAAGGETGELFF TRBV5-1 TRBD1 TRBJ2-2 .
TGCAGCGTTGTTTCTGAGTACAGCTCCTACGAGCAGTACTTC CSVVSEYSSYEQYF TRBV29-1 . TRBJ2-7 .
TGTGCCAGCAGCATCGGACAGGTGAAAGCTGGAAACACCATATATTTT CASSIGQVKAGNTIYF TRBV21-1 . TRBJ1-3 few
TGTGCCAGCTCACCACCTATCCTAGCGGGAGGGCCTATCTACGAGCAGTACTTC CASSPPILAGGPIYEQYF TRBV18 TRBD2 TRBJ2-7 few
TGTGCCAGCAGCGTCTGGGAGGGCAAGGGTGAGCAGTTCTTC CASSVWEGKGEQFF TRBV7-9 TRBD2 TRBJ2-1 .
TGTGCCAGCAGCCCCATAAGGGGGGGAATAAACACTGAAGCTTTCTTT CASSPIRGGINTEAFF TRBV9 . TRBJ1-1 few
TGTGCCAGCAGCGCCATAGCGGGAGCGAAGGGCGAGCAGTACTTC CASSAIAGAKGEQYF TRBV5-5 TRBD2 TRBJ2-7 .
TGTGCCAGCAGTTACGGGACAGGGGGCGTCCGTCAGCCCCAGCATTTT CASSYGTGGVRQPQHF TRBV6-5 TRBD1 TRBJ1-5 .
TGTGCCAGCAGTCCTCTAGCGGCAGCCAAAAACATTCAGTACTTC CASSPLAAAKNIQYF TRBV2 TRBD2 TRBJ2-4 .
TGTGCCAGCAGCTTATCACTAGGGTATGGCTACACCTTC CASSLSLGYGYTF TRBV11-2 . TRBJ1-2 .
TGCGCCAGCAGCCCCGGGGGGGAGAGTGCGTATCTTACCGGGGAGCTGTTTTTT CASSPGGESAYLTGELFF TRBV4-1 TRBD2 TRBJ2-2 .
TGTGCCAGCAGCCCCGGACTAGCGAGTAACGACTCCTACAATGAGCAGTTCTTC CASSPGLASNDSYNEQFF TRBV7-2 TRBD2 TRBJ2-1 .
TGTGCCAGCAGCGTGGAGGGAGCATCCTACAATGAGCAGTTCTTC CASSVEGASYNEQFF TRBV9 . TRBJ2-1 .
TGCAGTGCTAGTGCTAGCGGGAGCGACTACGAGCAGTACTTC CSASASGSDYEQYF TRBV20-1 TRBD2 TRBJ2-7 .
TGTGCCAGCAGCGTAGTGGCGGATTCTAACTATGGCTACACCTTC CASSVVADSNYGYTF TRBV9 . TRBJ1-2 .
TGTGCCAGCAGTGAAAGGTCAGGAGATTTGGGCTACACCTTC CASSERSGDLGYTF TRBV2 . TRBJ1-2 few
TGTGCCAGCAGCTCTCAGGGGAAGAATGAGCAGTTCTTC CASSSQGKNEQFF TRBV7-9 . TRBJ2-1 .
TGTGCCAGCAGCCTGACTAGCGCAACAGATACGCAGTATTTT CASSLTSATDTQYF TRBV11-1 TRBD2 TRBJ2-3 .
TGTGCCAGCAGTGTGACAGGGATCATCTATGGCTACACCTTC CASSVTGIIYGYTF TRBV2 TRBD1 TRBJ1-2 few
TGTGCCAGCAGCGCGAGAGGCACTGAAGCTTTCTTT CASSARGTEAFF TRBV9 . TRBJ1-1 .
TGCGCCAGCAGCTTGGGTCCCGGACGCTATGGCTACACCTTC CASSLGPGRYGYTF TRBV5-1 . TRBJ1-2 .
TGCGCCAGCAGCGCCAATTCCGGGACAGGGGGCCTGAACACTGAAGCTTTCTTT CASSANSGTGGLNTEAFF TRBV5-1 TRBD1 TRBJ1-1 .
TGTGCCATCAGTGGGGGGACTAGCGGGGAGCAGTACTTC CAISGGTSGEQYF TRBV10-3 TRBD2 TRBJ2-7 .
TGTGCCAGCAGCTTCGGGAGCCTTGCAACTAATGAAAAACTGTTTTTT CASSFGSLATNEKLFF TRBV7-9 . TRBJ1-4 few
TGTGCCTGGAGTGCCGGGACAGGGGTTCGGAGCTATGGCTACACCTTC CAWSAGTGVRSYGYTF TRBV30 TRBD1 TRBJ1-2 .
TGTGCCAGCAGGAGTCACCTCCCGTCCTACGAGCAGTACTTC CASRSHLPSYEQYF TRBV2 . TRBJ2-7 .
TGCAGCGTTGTGACAGTGGGCACTGAAGCTTTCTTT CSVVTVGTEAFF TRBV29-1 . TRBJ1-1 .
TGTGCCAGCAGCCCACCGGGGGGGGCTCCGAACACTGAAGCTTTCTTT CASSPPGGAPNTEAFF TRBV7-2 . TRBJ1-1 .
TGTGCCAGCAGCCCCCCCCTGGGGCTAGCGGGAGGCCTTGGCACAGATACGCAGTATTTT CASSPPLGLAGGLGTDTQYF TRBV5-4 TRBD2 TRBJ2-3 .
TGCGCCAGCAGCCAAGATGGGCGGGGTGAGCAGTTCTTC CASSQDGRGEQFF TRBV4-3 . TRBJ2-1 .
TGTGCCAGCAGTTTAGGCCCTGGAATCTCCTACAATGAGCAGTTCTTC CASSLGPGISYNEQFF TRBV27 . TRBJ2-1 .
TGTGCTAGTGTTCCTGGAGGCAATCAGCCCCAGCATTTT CASVPGGNQPQHF TRBV12-5 . TRBJ1-5 once
TGTGCCAGCAGCTTCCCCCGGACAGGGAGTGTAACAGATACGCAGTATTTT CASSFPRTGSVTDTQYF TRBV5-4 TRBD1 TRBJ2-3 .
TGTGCCAGTAGGACCCCTGGTGTTGGGACTGAAGCTTTCTTT CASRTPGVGTEAFF TRBV19 . TRBJ1-1 .
TGTGCCAGCAGCCGACAGGGTGAGGAAAAACTGTTTTTT CASSRQGEEKLFF TRBV7-2 TRBD1 TRBJ1-4 .
TGTGCCAGTAGTATCTTATTCGGGACTTGGACTAGCGGGAGTAATATTCACAATGAGCAGTTCTTC CASSILFGTWTSGSNIHNEQFF TRBV19 TRBD2 TRBJ2-1 .
TGTGCCATCAGTGAGTCCAGACAGGTAACTGAAGCTTTCTTT CAISESRQVTEAFF TRBV10-3 . TRBJ1-1 .
TGTGCCAGCAGCTTAGTTCAGCGGGTAGTAGGTGAGCAGTTCTTC CASSLVQRVVGEQFF TRBV11-2 . TRBJ2-1 .
TGTGCCAGCAGCTTAAGACAGGGTAATCAGCCCCAGCATTTT CASSLRQGNQPQHF TRBV7-2 TRBD1 TRBJ1-5 once
TGTGCCAGCAGCCAAGATGCTCCCAGGGACTACAATGAGCAGTTCTTC CASSQDAPRDYNEQFF TRBV14 . TRBJ2-1 few
TGCGCCAGCAGCCAAACGGACAGGGGCTTATATGGCTACACCTTC CASSQTDRGLYGYTF TRBV4-3 TRBD1 TRBJ1-2 .
TGTGCCAGCAGTTTATCCGGGCTCGGGGCCAACGTCCTGACTTTC CASSLSGLGANVLTF TRBV27 . TRBJ2-6 .
TGTGCCAGCAGCATAAGGCCCCCAAACAACAGGGCCCCCTACGAGCAGTACTTC CASSIRPPNNRAPYEQYF TRBV7-3 . TRBJ2-7 .
TGTGCCACCAGCAGAACCAGGGGGGTCGACACTAATGAAAAACTGTTTTTT CATSRTRGVDTNEKLFF TRBV15 TRBD1 TRBJ1-4 .
TGTGCCTGGAGGCTTACTCCTCCTGACAATGAGCAGTTCTTC CAWRLTPPDNEQFF TRBV30 . TRBJ2-1 .
TGTGCCAGCAGCTTGGGGACAGCGATTTACGAGCAGTACTTC CASSLGTAIYEQYF TRBV11-3 TRBD1 TRBJ2-7 .
TGTGCCACCAGTGATTACGACAGGGAAGAGACCCAGTACTTC CATSDYDREETQYF TRBV24-1 TRBD1 TRBJ2-5 few
TGTGCCAGCAGTTTAACCCCTAGCGTTTGGCAGAACACCGGGGAGCTGTTTTTT CASSLTPSVWQNTGELFF TRBV27 . TRBJ2-2 .
TGTGCCAGCAGCGCCCGGACTAGCGGGACGGAGACCCAGTACTTC CASSARTSGTETQYF TRBV9 TRBD2 TRBJ2-5 .
TGTGCCAGTAGCCCGACGCCCAGGGTGTTAGGAGAAGGCTACACCTTC CASSPTPRVLGEGYTF TRBV19 . TRBJ1-2 .